One and the same sample provided the 5 T cell receptor beta chains below, sequenced in a study of blood T cell repertoires in COVID-19. Using immunoSEQ multiplex PCR, the repertoire was profiled, and TCRdb retains in-frame clones only, with some absent. Among fewer than 150,000 clones listed, around 80% were seen once. The sample was peripheral blood. The receptor set was obtained from a woman aged 80 or over in a cohort sampled during active or convalescent COVID-19.

This clone has a handful of counts. The chain has TRBV5-1 and TRBJ2-5; 14 positions agree with TRBD2. Per the germline V gene, CDR1 is SGHRS and CDR2 is YFSETQ. V lost 3 bases to trimming and J lost 4 bases; unmatched junction nucleotides: 5. The CDR3 consists of 16 residues. The CDR3 reads CASSSRTSGGPETQYF. The DNA for the CDR3 is TGCGCCAGCAGCTCACGGACTAGCGGGGGGCCAGAGACCCAGTACTTC.

The V and J genes are TRBV12-3 or TRBV12-4 and TRBJ2-2; D remains ambiguous. CDR3 length equals 13 residues. The V end was cut by 6 bases, the J end by 4 bases, with 9 bases between. CDR3 residues: CASRFMRTGELFF. The CDR3 DNA reads as TGTGCCAGCAGATTCATGCGCACCGGGGAGCTGTTTTTT.

The rearrangement links TRBV11-2 to TRBJ1-2, with D perhaps matching TRBD1 (5 bases). V was trimmed by 3 bases and J by 8 bases, leaving 13 bases between them. The CDR3 spans 13 residues. CDR1 is SGHAT and CDR2 is FQNNGV in the germline V gene. CDR3 amino acids: CASSFNRQRGYTF. The CDR3, as DNA: TGTGCCAGCAGCTTCAACAGGCAGCGCGGCTACACCTTC.

V is TRBV6-5 and J is TRBJ1-2; 7 bases line up with TRBD1. The ends lost 4 bases at V and 4 bases at J; junction bases unmatched: 0. The germline gives CDR1 MNHEY, CDR2 SVGAGI. This CDR3 region has 12 residues. CDR3 sequence (DNA): TGTGCCAGCAGTTGGACAGGCTATGGCTACACCTTC. Translated, it gives CASSWTGYGYTF.

This clone showed up just a few times. The V gene is TRBV3-1 (or the pseudogene TRBV3-2), the J gene TRBJ1-6, with D perhaps matching TRBD1 (6 bases). V dropped 3 bases and J dropped 9 bases, with 9 bases sitting between them. Looked up from germline, CDR1 is LGHDT and CDR2 is YNNKEL (reference sequence). This CDR3 comprises 13 residues. This chain's CDR3 is CASSHRTVSPLHF. Written as DNA, the CDR3 is TGTGCCAGCAGCCACCGGACAGTTTCACCCCTCCACTTT.